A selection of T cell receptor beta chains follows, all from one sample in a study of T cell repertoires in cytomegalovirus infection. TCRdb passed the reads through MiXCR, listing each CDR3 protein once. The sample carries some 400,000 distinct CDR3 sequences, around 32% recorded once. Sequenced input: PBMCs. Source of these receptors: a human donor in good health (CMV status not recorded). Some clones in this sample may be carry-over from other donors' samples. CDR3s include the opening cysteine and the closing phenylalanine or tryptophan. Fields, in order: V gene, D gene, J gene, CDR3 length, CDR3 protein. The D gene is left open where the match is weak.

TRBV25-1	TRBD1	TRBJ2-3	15	CASSEFGTGADTQYF
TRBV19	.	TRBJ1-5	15	CASSWLGGSNQPQHF
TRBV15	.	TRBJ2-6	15	CATSGEYSGANVLTF
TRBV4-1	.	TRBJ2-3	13	CASSGQGTDTQYF
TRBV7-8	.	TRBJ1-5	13	CASSLAGRDSQHF
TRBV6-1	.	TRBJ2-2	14	CASSEREWTGELFF
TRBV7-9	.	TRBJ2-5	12	CASSKPEETQYF
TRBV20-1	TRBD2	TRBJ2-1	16	CSASSSGGGAYNEQFF
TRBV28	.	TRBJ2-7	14	CASGTGSGSYEQYF
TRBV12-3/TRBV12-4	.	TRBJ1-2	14	CASTEVGSNYGYTF
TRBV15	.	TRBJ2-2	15	CATSRDRGATGELFF
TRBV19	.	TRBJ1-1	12	CASSGWNTEAFF
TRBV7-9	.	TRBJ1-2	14	CASSLGGKYYGYTF
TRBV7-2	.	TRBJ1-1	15	CASSLDGREVTEAFF
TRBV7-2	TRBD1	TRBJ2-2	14	CASRSQGASGELFF
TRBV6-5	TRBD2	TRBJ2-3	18	CASRPTGTSGYRTDTQYF
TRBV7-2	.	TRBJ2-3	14	CASSLASAPDTQYF
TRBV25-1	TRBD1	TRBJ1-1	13	CASSEGDRGEAFF
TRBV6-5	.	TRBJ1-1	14	CASSYRALNTEAFF
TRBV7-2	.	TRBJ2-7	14	CASSSSFSSYEQYF
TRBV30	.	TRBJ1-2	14	CAWSPSTDNYGYTF
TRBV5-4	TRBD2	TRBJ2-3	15	CASSRTSAWADTQYF
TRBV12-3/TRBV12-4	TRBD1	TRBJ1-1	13	CASSLAGTAEAFF
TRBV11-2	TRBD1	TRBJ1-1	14	CASSPGQIYTEAFF
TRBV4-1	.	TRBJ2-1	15	CASSPEVQGRNEQFF
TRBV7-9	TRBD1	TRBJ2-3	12	CASSWDSYTQYF
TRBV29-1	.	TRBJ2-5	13	CSVVRIGGETQYF
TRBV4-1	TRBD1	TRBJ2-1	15	CASRPGQGPYNEQFF
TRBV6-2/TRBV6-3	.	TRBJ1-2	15	CASRPRDPPPYGYTF
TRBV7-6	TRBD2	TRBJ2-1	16	CASSPRAAGGSGEQFF
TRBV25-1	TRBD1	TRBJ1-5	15	CASSAGQGLGAAQHF
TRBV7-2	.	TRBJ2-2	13	CASSSKNTGELFF
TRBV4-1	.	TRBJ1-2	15	CASSQDRGGLGGYTF
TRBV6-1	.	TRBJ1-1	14	CASRTTGPNTEAFF
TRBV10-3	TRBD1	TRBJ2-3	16	CAISGRVQGSTDTQYF
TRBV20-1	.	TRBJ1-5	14	CSARPDRTNQPQHF
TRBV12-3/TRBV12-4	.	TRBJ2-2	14	CASSPGGTAGELFF
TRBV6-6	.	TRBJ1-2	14	CASSYSGRDYGYTF
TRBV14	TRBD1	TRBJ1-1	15	CASSQTTGSLTEAFF
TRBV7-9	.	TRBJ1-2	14	CASSFGPKDYGYTF
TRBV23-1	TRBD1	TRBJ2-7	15	CASSHGATGDYEQYF
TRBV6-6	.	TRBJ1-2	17	CASSYSRVQGRAYGYTF
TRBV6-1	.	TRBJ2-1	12	CASSEDTQEQFF